This TCR beta chain stems from a study of blood T cell repertoires in COVID-19. For the study at large: The United States, Italy and Spain provided the acute and convalescent COVID-19 samples.

Clones were read by immunoSEQ multiplex PCR, and TCRdb kept only the in-frame ones, dropping some. The sample lists 200,000 to 300,000 clones, approximately 82% occurring once. The germline gives CDR1 SGHRS, CDR2 YFSETQ. V gave up 7 bases and J gave up 4 bases, with 20 bases separating them. The CDR3 is 15 residues long. The sequencing sample was made of peripheral blood. This receptor was obtained from a middle-aged man who had recovered from COVID-19. The J gene is TRBJ1-1, the V gene TRBV5-1; possibly TRBD1 for D (6 bases). The CDR3 DNA sequence: TGCGCCAGCGGCGAATGGGGGGGCGCGGGCACTGAAGCTTTCTTT. Its protein product is CASGEWGGAGTEAFF.